The entry that follows covers one T cell receptor beta chain sequence. In germline, CDR1 is MNHEY, CDR2 SVGEGT. With 0 bases clipped from V and 0 bases from J, the junction kept 5 bases outside the gene matches. This CDR3 comprises 17 residues. This sample was included in a study of blood T cell repertoires in COVID-19. At the level of the study: Sources were T cells, B-cell-depleted T cells, or PBMCs; the material itself was cDNA or gDNA.

Source study methods: The authors estimated nucleated cell counts from reference gene primer amplification. The protocol was immunoSEQ multiplex PCR, while the TCRdb copy is restricted to in-frame clones and leaves out a portion. V and J calls and clone size are those listed in that table; D and trimming were worked out from the DNA. The sample yields roughly 12,000 clones, about four fifths seen once. Sequencing used peripheral blood. The chain recombines TRBV6-2 or TRBV6-3 with TRBJ2-1, with 7 bases that match TRBD2. The TCR was taken from a man older than 75 with acute or convalescent COVID-19. DNA of the CDR3: TGTGCCAGCAGTTACTCCGGAGCGGGGAGCTCCTACAATGAGCAGTTCTTC. Residues: CASSYSGAGSSYNEQFF.